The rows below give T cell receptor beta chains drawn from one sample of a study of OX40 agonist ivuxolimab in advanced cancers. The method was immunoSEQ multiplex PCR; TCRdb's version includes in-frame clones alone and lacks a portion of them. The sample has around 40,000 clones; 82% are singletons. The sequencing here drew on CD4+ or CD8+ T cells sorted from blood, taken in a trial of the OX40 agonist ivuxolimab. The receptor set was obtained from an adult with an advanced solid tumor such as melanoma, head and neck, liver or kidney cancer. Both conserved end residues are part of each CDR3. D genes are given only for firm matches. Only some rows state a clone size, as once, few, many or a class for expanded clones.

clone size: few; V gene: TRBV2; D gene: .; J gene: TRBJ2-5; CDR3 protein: CASSEEVETQYF; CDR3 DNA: TGTGCCAGCAGTGAAGAGGTAGAGACCCAGTACTTC
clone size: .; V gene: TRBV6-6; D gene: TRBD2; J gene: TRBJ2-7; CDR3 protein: CASSYSSGGYEQYF; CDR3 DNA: TGTGCCAGCAGTTACTCGAGCGGGGGTTACGAGCAGTACTTC
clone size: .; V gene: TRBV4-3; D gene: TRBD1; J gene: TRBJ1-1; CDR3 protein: CASSRVGTGGTEAFF; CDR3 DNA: TGCGCCAGCAGCCGTGTAGGGACAGGGGGGACTGAAGCTTTCTTT
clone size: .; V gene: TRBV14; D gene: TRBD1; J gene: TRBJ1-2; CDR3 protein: CASSQRGQGVTNYGYTF; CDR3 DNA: TGTGCCAGCAGCCAACGGGGACAGGGGGTAACTAACTATGGCTACACCTTC
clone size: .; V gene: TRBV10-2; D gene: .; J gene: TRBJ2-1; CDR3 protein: CASSGGTPSYNEQFF; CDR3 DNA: TGCGCCAGCAGTGGAGGGACACCGAGCTACAATGAGCAGTTCTTC
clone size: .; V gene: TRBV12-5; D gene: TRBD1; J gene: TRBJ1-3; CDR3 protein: CASGPQGTGGNTIYF; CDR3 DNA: TGTGCTAGTGGTCCGCAGGGGACAGGTGGAAACACCATATATTTT
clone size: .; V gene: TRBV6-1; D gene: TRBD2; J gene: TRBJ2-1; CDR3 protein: CASSEISGSYEQFF; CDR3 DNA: TGTGCCAGCAGTGAAATTAGCGGGAGTTATGAGCAGTTCTTC
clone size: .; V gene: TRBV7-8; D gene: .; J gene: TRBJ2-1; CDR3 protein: CASSLSGTHNEQFF; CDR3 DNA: TGTGCCAGCAGCTTGTCCGGGACCCACAATGAGCAGTTCTTC
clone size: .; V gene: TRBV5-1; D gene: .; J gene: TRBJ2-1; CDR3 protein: CASSTGTSYNEQFF; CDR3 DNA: TGCGCCAGCAGCACAGGGACCTCCTACAATGAGCAGTTCTTC
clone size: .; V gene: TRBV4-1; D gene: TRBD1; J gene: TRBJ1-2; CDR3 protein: CASSQQTGPEYGYTF; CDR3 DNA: TGCGCCAGCAGCCAGCAGACAGGGCCCGAGTATGGCTACACCTTC
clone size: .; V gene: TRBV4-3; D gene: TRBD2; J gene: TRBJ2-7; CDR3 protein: CASSQDLAGGSYEQYF; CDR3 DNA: TGCGCCAGCAGCCAAGACCTAGCGGGAGGTTCCTACGAGCAGTACTTC
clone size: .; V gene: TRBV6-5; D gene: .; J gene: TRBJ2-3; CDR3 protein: CASSLLGDTQYF; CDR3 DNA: TGTGCCAGCAGCCTTCTAGGGGATACGCAGTATTTT
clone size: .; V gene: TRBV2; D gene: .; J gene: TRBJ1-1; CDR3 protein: CASSVEQVANEAFF; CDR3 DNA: TGTGCCAGCAGTGTAGAACAGGTCGCTAATGAAGCTTTCTTT
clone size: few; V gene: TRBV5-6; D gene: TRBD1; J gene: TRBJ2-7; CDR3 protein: CASSLGDRVVNEQYF; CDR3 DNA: TGTGCCAGCAGCTTAGGTGACAGGGTAGTGAACGAGCAGTACTTC
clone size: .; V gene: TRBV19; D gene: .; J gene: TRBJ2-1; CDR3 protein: CASSVGTPGEQFF; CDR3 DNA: TGTGCCAGTAGCGTAGGGACTCCCGGTGAGCAGTTCTTC
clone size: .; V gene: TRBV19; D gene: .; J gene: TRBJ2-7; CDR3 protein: CASSTEKGRGRPYEQYF; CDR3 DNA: TGTGCCAGTAGTACTGAGAAGGGGCGCGGGCGTCCCTACGAGCAGTACTTC
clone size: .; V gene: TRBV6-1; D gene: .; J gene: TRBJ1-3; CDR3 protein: CASSEDGGSGNTIYF; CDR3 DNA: TGTGCCAGCAGTGAAGATGGCGGCTCTGGAAACACCATATATTTT
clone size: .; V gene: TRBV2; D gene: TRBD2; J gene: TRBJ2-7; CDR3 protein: CASSVGLAGAEQYF; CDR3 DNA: TGTGCCAGCAGTGTGGGACTAGCGGGTGCCGAGCAGTACTTC
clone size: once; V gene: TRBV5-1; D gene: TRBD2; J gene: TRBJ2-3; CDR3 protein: CASSLEGLARTQYF; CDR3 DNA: TGCGCCAGCAGCCTGGAGGGACTAGCGAGGACGCAGTATTTT
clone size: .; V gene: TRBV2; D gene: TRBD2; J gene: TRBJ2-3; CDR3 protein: CASGRAGVTDTQYF; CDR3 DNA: TGTGCCAGCGGGCGAGCGGGAGTAACAGATACGCAGTATTTT
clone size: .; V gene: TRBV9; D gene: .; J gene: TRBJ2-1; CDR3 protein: CASSVYGGPYNEQFF; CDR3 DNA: TGTGCCAGCAGCGTGTACGGGGGGCCCTACAATGAGCAGTTCTTC
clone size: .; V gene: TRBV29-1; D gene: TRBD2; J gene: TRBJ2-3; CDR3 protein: CSVGGTSGGTDTQYF; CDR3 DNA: TGCAGCGTCGGCGGGACTAGCGGCGGCACAGATACGCAGTATTTT
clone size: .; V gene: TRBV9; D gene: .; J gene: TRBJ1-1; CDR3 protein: CASSVQGGAGAEAFF; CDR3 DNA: TGTGCCAGCAGCGTCCAGGGAGGGGCCGGCGCTGAAGCTTTCTTT
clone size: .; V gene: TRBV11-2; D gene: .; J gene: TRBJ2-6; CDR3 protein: CASSLVGQWTGANVLTF; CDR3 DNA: TGTGCCAGCAGCTTAGTTGGACAGTGGACTGGGGCCAACGTCCTGACTTTC
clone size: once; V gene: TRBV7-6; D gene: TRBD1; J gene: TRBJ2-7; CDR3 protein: CASSQTGFEQYF; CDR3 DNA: TGTGCCAGCAGCCAGACAGGGTTCGAGCAGTACTTC
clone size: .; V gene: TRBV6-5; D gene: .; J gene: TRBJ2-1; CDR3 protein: CASSGLVGEQFF; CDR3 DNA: TGTGCCAGCAGCGGACTGGTTGGTGAGCAGTTCTTC
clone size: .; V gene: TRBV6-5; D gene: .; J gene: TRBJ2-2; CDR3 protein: CASRPFETNTGELFF; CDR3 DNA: TGTGCCAGCAGGCCGTTTGAAACGAACACCGGGGAGCTGTTTTTT
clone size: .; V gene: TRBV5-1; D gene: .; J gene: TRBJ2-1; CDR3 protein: CASGPRASNGEQFF; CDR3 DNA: TGCGCCAGCGGCCCACGGGCTAGCAACGGTGAGCAGTTCTTC
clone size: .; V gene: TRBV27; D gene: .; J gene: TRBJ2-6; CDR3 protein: CASSLRDTHSGANVLTF; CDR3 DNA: TGTGCCAGCAGTTTGCGGGACACCCACTCTGGGGCCAACGTCCTGACTTTC
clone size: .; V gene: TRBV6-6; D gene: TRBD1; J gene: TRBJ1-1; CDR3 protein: CASSSPGQGSTEAFF; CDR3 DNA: TGTGCCAGCAGCTCGCCGGGACAGGGATCCACTGAAGCTTTCTTT
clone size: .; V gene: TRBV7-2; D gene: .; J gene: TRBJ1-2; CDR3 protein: CASSLREGGGYTF; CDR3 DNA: TGTGCCAGCAGCTTAAGAGAGGGTGGTGGCTACACCTTC
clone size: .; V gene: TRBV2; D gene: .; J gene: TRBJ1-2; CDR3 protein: CASSELGSKEYGYTF; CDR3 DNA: TGTGCCAGCAGTGAATTGGGGTCAAAAGAGTATGGCTACACCTTC
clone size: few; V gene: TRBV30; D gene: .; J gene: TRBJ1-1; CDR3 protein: CAWRTRGVNTEAFF; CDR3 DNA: TGTGCCTGGAGGACGAGAGGGGTGAACACTGAAGCTTTCTTT
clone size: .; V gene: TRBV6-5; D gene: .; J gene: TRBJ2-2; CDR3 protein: CASTIAEPITGELFF; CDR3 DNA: TGTGCCAGCACTATAGCGGAACCGATAACGGGGGAGCTGTTTTTT
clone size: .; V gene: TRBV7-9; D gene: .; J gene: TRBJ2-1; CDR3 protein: CASSFPLDGSSYNEQFF; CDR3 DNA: TGTGCCAGCAGCTTCCCCCTTGACGGTAGCTCCTACAATGAGCAGTTCTTC
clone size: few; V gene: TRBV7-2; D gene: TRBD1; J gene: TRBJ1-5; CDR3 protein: CASRFTSQGDQPQHF; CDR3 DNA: TGTGCCAGCAGATTTACGTCACAGGGGGATCAGCCCCAGCATTTT
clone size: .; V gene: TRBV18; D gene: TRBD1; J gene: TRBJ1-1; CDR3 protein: CASSPGVGTGNTEAFF; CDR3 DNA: TGTGCCAGCTCACCAGGAGTAGGGACAGGGAACACTGAAGCTTTCTTT
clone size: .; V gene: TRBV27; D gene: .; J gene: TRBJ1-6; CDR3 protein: CASSFAQYSPLHF; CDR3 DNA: TGTGCCAGCAGTTTCGCACAGTATTCACCCCTCCACTTT
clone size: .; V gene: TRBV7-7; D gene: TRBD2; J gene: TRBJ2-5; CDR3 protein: CASSPRLAGDRRETQYF; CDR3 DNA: TGTGCCAGCAGCCCACGACTAGCGGGAGACCGGCGAGAGACCCAGTACTTC
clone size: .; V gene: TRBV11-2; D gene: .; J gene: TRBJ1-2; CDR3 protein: CASSLQSQGGNYGYTF; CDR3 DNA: TGTGCCAGCAGCCTTCAATCACAGGGTGGGAACTATGGCTACACCTTC
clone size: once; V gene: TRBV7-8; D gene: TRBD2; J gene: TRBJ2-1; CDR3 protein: CASSLGAGVAGASYNEQFF; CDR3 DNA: TGTGCCAGCAGCTTAGGGGCCGGGGTAGCGGGAGCTTCCTACAATGAGCAGTTCTTC
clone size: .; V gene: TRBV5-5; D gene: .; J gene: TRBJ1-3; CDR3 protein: CASSLLGPGNTIYF; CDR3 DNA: TGTGCCAGCAGCTTACTGGGACCTGGAAACACCATATATTTT
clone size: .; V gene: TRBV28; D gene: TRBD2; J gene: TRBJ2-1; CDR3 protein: CASRGTSEYNEQFF; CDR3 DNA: TGTGCCAGCAGGGGGACTAGCGAGTACAATGAGCAGTTCTTC
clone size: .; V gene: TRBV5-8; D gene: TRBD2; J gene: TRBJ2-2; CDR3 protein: CASSFPTSGIDTGELFF; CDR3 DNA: TGTGCCAGCAGCTTCCCAACTAGCGGGATCGACACCGGGGAGCTGTTTTTT
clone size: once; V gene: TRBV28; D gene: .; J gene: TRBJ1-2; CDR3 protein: CASSIQTVNYGYTF; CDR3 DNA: TGTGCCAGCAGTATTCAGACGGTCAACTATGGCTACACCTTC
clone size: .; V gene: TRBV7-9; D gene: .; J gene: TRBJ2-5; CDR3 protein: CASSLQGLETQYF; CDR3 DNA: TGTGCCAGCAGCTTACAAGGGTTGGAGACCCAGTACTTC
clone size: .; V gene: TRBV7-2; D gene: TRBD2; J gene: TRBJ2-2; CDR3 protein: CASSWTSGGNTGELFF; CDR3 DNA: TGTGCCAGCAGCTGGACTAGCGGGGGGAACACCGGGGAGCTGTTTTTT
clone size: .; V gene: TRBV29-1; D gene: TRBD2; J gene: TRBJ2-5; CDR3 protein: CSARLAGGETQYF; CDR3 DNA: TGCAGCGCCCGTCTAGCGGGAGGAGAGACCCAGTACTTC
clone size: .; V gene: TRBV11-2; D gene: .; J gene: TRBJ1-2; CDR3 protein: CASSPLFNYGYTF; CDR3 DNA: TGTGCCAGCAGCCCTTTATTTAACTATGGCTACACCTTC
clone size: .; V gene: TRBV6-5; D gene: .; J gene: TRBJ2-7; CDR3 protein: CASSYSRGKYEQYF; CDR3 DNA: TGTGCCAGCAGTTACTCGAGGGGCAAGTACGAGCAGTACTTC
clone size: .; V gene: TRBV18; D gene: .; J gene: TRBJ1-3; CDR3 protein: CASSPLDRPGNTIYF; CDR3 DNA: TGTGCCAGCTCACCTCTCGACAGGCCTGGAAACACCATATATTTT